The entry below gives a single T cell receptor beta chain sequence along with its context. The antigen is unknown. Amplification targeted TCR beta CDR3 regions from RNA transcripts. The study used the HTBI primer set for a first-round RT-PCR of the TCR CDR3. TCRdb used MiXCR to reprocess the multiplex PCR reads, holding one entry per CDR3 protein. The sample includes hundreds of thousands of distinct CDR3 sequences, about 14% of them seen just once. Diagnoses were established using clinical symptoms, serum thyroxine and TRAb, thyroid ultrasound and orbital computed tomography. The sample is drawn from a study of T cells in Graves' hyperthyroidism and ophthalmopathy. Findings and limits, study-wide: Most expanded thyroid clonotypes above 0.001 recurred in blood. For ophthalmopathy, model prediction preceded onset by a median roughly 5.9 months.

What was sequenced was blood. The source is a woman aged 40 to 50 with Graves' ophthalmopathy.

The CDR3 bases are TGTGCCAGCAAGGTGCAGTTAAGTGGCACCGGGGAGCTGTTTTTT. Amino acid sequence: CASKVQLSGTGELFF. The rearrangement uses TRBV2 and TRBJ2-2; D gene uncertain. CDR1 SNHLY and CDR2 FYNNEI come from the germline V gene. This CDR3 is 15 amino acids long. V lost 7 bases, J lost 4 bases, and 16 bases lay in between.